This T cell receptor beta chain was profiled in a study of CD8+ T cells in alopecia areata (dated by TCRdb to 2017 to 2018). Background for the entire study: Treated patients were enrolled in an open-label pilot trial of oral tofacitinib at 5 to 10 mg twice daily for moderate-to-severe alopecia areata. In humans, TCRbeta sequencing was performed on scalp tissue and on sorted CD4+ and CD8+ peripheral blood T cells from healthy controls and from patients with patchy or totalis/universalis alopecia areata. The SALT score, which quantifies the percentage of affected scalp surface area, was used to measure disease severity in treated patients. The study used high-throughput TCRbeta sequencing to examine T cell clonal expansion in alopecia areata, in both the C3H/HeJ mouse model and human patients. Scalp clonality was compared among normal scalp (n=4), patchy alopecia areata scalp (n=8), and alopecia totalis/universalis scalp (n=8). Patients received tofacitinib for 6 to 18 months and were then followed off drug for 6 months to check for delayed response and recurrence. Patients on tofacitinib were biopsied at baseline and after 4 and 24 weeks of treatment, and several of the patients also had a later scalp biopsy. The RNA source kit depended on sample type: the PAXgene miRNA kit for fixed scalp, the miRNeasy kit for PBMCs, and the RNeasy kit for mouse skin. TCRbeta CDR3 regions were amplified by immunoSEQ multiplex PCR using 35 Vbeta forward and 13 Jbeta reverse primers.

The full study reports these points: During tofacitinib treatment, many expanded lesional clones remained in scalp and blood, and this persistence may partly explain relapse after treatment is stopped. Unlike mouse skin, which is dominated by gammadelta T cells, normal human skin has resident alphabeta T cells that are also sequenced, and this complicates analysis of the scalp TCR repertoire. Because the treated cohort was small and had only one nonresponder, larger studies are needed to examine links between baseline CD8+ expansion and response. Compared with normal scalp, lesional scalp, particularly in alopecia totalis/universalis, had higher clonality and more expanded CD8+ clones, which suggests antigenic drive. Shared TCR sequences between patients were less evident than in mice, which may be partly attributable to HLA diversity in the patient population. Tofacitinib significantly lowered scalp clonality and the number of expanded CD8+ clones among the top 100 scalp clones.

Library creation used the immunoSEQ multiplex PCR assay. RNA was extracted from all samples and reverse transcribed into cDNA, which served as template for TCR sequencing. SuperScript III was used to make first-strand cDNA, primed with a 2:1 mix of oligo-dT and random hexamers. A synthetic immune receptor repertoire was used to measure amplification bias, and any remaining bias was corrected computationally. From the authors' description of their analysis: Raw reads were preprocessed to remove errors, and CDR3 was defined according to IMGT conventions as the region from the conserved cysteine to phenylalanine. To get clonality, Shannon entropy was normalized by log2 of the number of productive unique TCRs and the result was subtracted from 1. Scalp TCRbeta sequences were cross-referenced with sorted blood CD4 and CD8 repertoires so that the CD4 or CD8 identity of scalp clones could be inferred. As stored in TCRdb, this immuneACCESS dataset retains in-frame rearrangements with V and J assigned. A fraction of the clones does not appear; measured against another copy, unresolved V genes explain less than half of the discrepancy, and the remainder lacks a known reason. V and J calls and clone size come straight from that table; D and trimming were deduced from the DNA. A total of some 180,000 clones appear in this sample, approximately 50% of them only once. Together, the top ten hold around 9.1% of the sample.

A word on this clone: Which antigen it targets is not known. At one end, the junction sequence differs from germline, possibly due to a read error.

From its cysteine to its phenylalanine, the CDR3 spans 12 amino acids. CDR3 DNA only is kept here, 36 bases in frame from base 1. The germline V gene gives CDR1 as SGHVS and CDR2 as FQNEAQ. Sample treatment or condition, as interpreted from the label and publication: oral pan-JAK inhibitor, 5-10 mg twice daily. Peripheral blood and lesional scalp punch biopsies were obtained from patients with alopecia areata. PBMCs were separated by density centrifugation and stained for CD3, CD4 and CD8, after which CD4+ and CD8+ T cells were sorted on a FACSAria. The input for sequencing was CD8+ T cells sorted from blood, taken at week 52, from a patient treated with tofacitinib. The chain is made from TRBV7-8 and TRBJ1-6; a tentative D match to TRBD1 spans 5 bases. This TCR was recovered from a human donor with alopecia areata. The DNA sequence follows: TGTGCCAGCAGCTGGGACCTTTCATCCCTCCACTTT. Its product reads: CASSWDLSSLHF.